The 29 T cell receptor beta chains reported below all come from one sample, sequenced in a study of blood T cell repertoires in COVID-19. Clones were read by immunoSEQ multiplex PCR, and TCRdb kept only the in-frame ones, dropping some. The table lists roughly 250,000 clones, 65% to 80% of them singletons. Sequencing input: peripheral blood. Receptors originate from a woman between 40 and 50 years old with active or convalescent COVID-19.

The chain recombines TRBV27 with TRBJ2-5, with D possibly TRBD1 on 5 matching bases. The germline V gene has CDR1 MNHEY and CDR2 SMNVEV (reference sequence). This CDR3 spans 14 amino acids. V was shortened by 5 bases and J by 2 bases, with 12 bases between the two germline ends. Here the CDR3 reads CASSPRRTQETQYF. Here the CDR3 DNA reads TGTGCCAGCAGTCCTCGCAGGACACAAGAGACCCAGTACTTC.

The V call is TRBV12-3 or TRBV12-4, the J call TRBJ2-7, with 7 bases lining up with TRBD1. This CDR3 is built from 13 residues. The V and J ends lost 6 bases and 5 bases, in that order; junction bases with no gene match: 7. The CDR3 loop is CASSRDRANEQYF. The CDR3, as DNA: TGTGCCAGCAGCCGCGACAGGGCCAACGAGCAGTACTTC.

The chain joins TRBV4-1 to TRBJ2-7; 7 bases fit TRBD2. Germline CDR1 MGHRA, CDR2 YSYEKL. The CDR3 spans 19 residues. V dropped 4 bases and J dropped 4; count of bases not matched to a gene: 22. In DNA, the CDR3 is TGCGCCAGCAGCCGTGACGTCGGGGTATTCGCGGGGGTTGTGTACGAGCAGTACTTC. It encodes CASSRDVGVFAGVVYEQYF.

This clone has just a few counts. CDR3 nucleotide sequence: TGTGCCAGCAGGGTAGACGGACTGCTCAATGAGCAGTTCTTC. This encodes CASRVDGLLNEQFF. This sequence joins TRBV2 and TRBJ2-1; D may be TRBD2 (5 bases). V was pared by 6 bases and J by 6 bases, with 15 bases between. CDR1 and CDR2 from the germline V gene are SNHLY and FYNNEI. The CDR3 loop spans 14 amino acids.

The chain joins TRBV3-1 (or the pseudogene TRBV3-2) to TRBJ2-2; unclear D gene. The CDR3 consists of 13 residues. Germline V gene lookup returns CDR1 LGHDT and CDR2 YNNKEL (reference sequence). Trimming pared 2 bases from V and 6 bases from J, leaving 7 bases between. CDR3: CASSQFVSGELFF. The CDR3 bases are TGTGCCAGCAGCCAATTCGTGTCCGGGGAGCTGTTTTTT.

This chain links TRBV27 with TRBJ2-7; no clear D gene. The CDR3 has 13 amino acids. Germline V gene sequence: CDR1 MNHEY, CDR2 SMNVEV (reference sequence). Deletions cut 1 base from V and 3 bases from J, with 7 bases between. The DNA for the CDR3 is TGTGCCAGCAGTTTATTTGGAGACTACGAGCAGTACTTC. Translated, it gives CASSLFGDYEQYF.

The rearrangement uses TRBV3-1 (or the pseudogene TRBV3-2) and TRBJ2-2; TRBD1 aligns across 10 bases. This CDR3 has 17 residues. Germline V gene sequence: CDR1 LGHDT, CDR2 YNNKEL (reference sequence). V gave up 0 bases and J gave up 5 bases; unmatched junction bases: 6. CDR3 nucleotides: TGTGCCAGCAGCCAAGATCCGACAGGGGGCTGGACCGGGGAGCTGTTTTTT. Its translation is CASSQDPTGGWTGELFF.

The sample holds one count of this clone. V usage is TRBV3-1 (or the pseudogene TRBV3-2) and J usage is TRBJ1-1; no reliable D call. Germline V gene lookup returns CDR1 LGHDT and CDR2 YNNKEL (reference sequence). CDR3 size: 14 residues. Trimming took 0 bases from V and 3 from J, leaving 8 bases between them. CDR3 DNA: TGTGCCAGCAGCCAAGATCTCGGGTACACTGAAGCTTTCTTT. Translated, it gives CASSQDLGYTEAFF.

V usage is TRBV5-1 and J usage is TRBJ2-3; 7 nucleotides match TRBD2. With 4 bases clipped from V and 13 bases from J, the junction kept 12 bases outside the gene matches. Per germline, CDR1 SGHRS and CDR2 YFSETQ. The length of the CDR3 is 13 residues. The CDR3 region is CASSPAGAGREYF. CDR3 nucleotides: TGCGCCAGCAGCCCTGCCGGAGCGGGGAGGGAGTATTTT.

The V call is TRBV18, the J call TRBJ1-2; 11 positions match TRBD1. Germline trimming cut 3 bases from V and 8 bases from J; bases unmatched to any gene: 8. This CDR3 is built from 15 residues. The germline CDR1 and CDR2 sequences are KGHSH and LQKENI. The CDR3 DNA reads TGTGCCAGCTCACCCGGGACAGGGGGATCGGGAGGCTACACCTTC. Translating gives CASSPGTGGSGGYTF.

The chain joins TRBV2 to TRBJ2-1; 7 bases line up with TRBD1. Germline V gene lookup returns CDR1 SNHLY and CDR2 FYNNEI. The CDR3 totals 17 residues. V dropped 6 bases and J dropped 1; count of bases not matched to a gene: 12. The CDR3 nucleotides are TGTGCCAGCAGGGTCCAGACAGGGAAAGTGTCCTACAATGAGCAGTTCTTC. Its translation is CASRVQTGKVSYNEQFF.

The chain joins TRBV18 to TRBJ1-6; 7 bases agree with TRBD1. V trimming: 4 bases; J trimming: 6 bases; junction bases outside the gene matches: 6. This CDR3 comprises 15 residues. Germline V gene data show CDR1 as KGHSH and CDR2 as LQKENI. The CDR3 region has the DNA TGTGCCAGCTCACTCTCCGGGACAGTTAATTCACCCCTCCACTTT. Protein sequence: CASSLSGTVNSPLHF.

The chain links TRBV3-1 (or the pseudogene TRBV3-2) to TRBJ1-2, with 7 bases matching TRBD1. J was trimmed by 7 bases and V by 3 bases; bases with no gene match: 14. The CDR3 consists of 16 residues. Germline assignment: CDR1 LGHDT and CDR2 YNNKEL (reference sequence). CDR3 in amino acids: CASSQSRRTGGLGYTF. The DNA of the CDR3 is TGTGCCAGCAGCCAGTCAAGAAGGACAGGAGGGCTTGGCTACACCTTC.

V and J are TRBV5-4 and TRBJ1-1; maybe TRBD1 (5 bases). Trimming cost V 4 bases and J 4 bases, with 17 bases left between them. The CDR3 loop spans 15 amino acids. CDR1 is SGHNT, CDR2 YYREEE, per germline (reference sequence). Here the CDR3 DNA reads TGTGCCAGCAGCCTGAAGCAGGGTCTCCCCACTGAAGCTTTCTTT. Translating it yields CASSLKQGLPTEAFF.

The CDR3 sequence: CASSVAGSSYNEQFF. CDR3 DNA: TGTGCCAGCAGTGTGGCGGGGAGCTCCTACAATGAGCAGTTCTTC. This chain uses TRBV2 with TRBJ2-1, with D possibly being TRBD2 (6 bases). Germline CDR1 is SNHLY and CDR2 is FYNNEI. Trimming left V 4 bases short and J 0 bases short, with 10 bases between. The CDR3 loop spans 15 amino acids.

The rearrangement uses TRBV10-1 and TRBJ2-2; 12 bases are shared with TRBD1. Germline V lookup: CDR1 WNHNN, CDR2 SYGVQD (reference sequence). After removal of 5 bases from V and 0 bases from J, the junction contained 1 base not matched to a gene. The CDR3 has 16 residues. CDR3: CASSWDRGPNTGELFF. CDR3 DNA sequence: TGCGCCAGCAGTTGGGACAGGGGGCCGAACACCGGGGAGCTGTTTTTT.

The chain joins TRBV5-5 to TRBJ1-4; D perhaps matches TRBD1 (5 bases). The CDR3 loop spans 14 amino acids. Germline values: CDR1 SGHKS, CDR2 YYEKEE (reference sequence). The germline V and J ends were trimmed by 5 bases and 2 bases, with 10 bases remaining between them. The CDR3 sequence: CASRPGVTNEKLFF. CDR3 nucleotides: TGTGCCAGCAGGCCGGGGGTGACTAATGAAAAACTGTTTTTT. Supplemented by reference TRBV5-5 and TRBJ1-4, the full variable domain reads DAGVTQSPTHLIKTRGQQVTLRCSPISGHKSVSWYQQVLGQGPQFIFQYYEKEERGRGNFPDRFSARQFPNYSSELNVNALLLGDSALYLCASRPGVTNEKLFFGSGTQLSVL.

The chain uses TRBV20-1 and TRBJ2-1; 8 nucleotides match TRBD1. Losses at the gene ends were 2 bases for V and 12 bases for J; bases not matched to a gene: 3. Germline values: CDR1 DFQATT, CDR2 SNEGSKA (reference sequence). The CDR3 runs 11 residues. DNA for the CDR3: TGCAGTGCTAGAACAGGGGGATGGCAGTTCTTC. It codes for CSARTGGWQFF.

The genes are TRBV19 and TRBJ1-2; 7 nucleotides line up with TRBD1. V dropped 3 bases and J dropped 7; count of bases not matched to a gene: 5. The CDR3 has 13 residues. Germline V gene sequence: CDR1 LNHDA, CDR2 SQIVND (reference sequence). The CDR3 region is CASSMEQGSGYTF. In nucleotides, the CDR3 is TGTGCCAGTAGTATGGAACAGGGGTCTGGCTACACCTTC.

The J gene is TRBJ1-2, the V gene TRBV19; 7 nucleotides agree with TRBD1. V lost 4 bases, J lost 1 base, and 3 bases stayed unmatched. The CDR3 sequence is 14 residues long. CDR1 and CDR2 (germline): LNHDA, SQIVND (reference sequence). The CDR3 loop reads CASSTGTVNYGYTF. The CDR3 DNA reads TGTGCCAGTAGTACCGGGACAGTTAACTATGGCTACACCTTC. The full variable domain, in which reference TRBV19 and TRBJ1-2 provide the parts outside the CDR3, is DGGITQSPKYLFRKEGQNVTLSCEQNLNHDAMYWYRQDPGQGLRLIYYSQIVNDFQKGDIAEGYSVSREKKESFPLTVTSAQKNPTAFYLCASSTGTVNYGYTFGSGTRLTVV.

For the CDR3, the DNA is TGTGCCAGCAGCCAACCACTAGCGGGGTACTACAATGAGCAGTTCTTC. Translation: CASSQPLAGYYNEQFF. The rearrangement joins TRBV3-1 (or the pseudogene TRBV3-2) to TRBJ2-1; the match to TRBD2 covers 10 bases. The germline gives CDR1 LGHDT, CDR2 YNNKEL (reference sequence). The ends lost 2 bases at V and 3 bases at J; junction bases unmatched: 4. The CDR3 extends over 16 amino acids.

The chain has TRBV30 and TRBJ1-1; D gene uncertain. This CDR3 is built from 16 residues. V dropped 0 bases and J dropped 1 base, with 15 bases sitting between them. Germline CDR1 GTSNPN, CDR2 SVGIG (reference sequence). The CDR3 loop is CAWSVLLTQPNTEAFF. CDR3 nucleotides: TGTGCCTGGAGTGTACTCCTCACACAGCCGAACACTGAAGCTTTCTTT. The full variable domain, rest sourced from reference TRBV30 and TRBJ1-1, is SQTIHQWPATLVQPVGSPLSLECTVEGTSNPNLYWYRQAAGRGLQLLFYSVGIGQISSEVPQNLSASRPQDRQFILSSKKLLLSDSGFYLCAWSVLLTQPNTEAFFGQGTRLTVV.

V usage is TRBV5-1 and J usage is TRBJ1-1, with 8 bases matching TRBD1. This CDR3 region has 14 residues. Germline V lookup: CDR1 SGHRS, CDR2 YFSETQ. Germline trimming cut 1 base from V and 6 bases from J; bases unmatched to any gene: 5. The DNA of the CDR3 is TGCGCCAGCAGCTTGCGGGGCAGGGGGCCTGAAGCTTTCTTT. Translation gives CASSLRGRGPEAFF.

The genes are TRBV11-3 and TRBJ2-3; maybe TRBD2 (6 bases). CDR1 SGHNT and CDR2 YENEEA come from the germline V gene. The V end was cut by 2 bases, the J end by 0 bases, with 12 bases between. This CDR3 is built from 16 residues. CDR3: CASSLKLGRSTDTQYF. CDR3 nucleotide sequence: TGTGCCAGCAGCTTAAAACTAGGGAGGAGCACAGATACGCAGTATTTT.

The CDR3 DNA follows: TGTGCCTGGAGTCGTAATGAAAAACTGTTTTTT. Protein product: CAWSRNEKLFF. The genes are TRBV30 and TRBJ1-4; D gene uncertain. The CDR3 spans 11 residues. Per germline, CDR1 GTSNPN and CDR2 SVGIG (reference sequence). Trimming stripped 2 bases from V and 4 bases from J, with 2 bases between.

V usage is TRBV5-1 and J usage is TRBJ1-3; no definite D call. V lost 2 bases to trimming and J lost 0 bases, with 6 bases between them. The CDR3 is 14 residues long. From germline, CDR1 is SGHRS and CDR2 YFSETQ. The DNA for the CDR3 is TGCGCCAGCAGCTTTGAGAGCTCTGGAAACACCATATATTTT. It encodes CASSFESSGNTIYF.

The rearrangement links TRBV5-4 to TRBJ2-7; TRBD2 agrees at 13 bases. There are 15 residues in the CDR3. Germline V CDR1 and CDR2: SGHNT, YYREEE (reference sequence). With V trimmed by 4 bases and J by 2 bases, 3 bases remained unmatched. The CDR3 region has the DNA TGTGCCAGCAGCCCGGGACTAGCGGGGACCTACGAGCAGTACGTC. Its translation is CASSPGLAGTYEQYV.

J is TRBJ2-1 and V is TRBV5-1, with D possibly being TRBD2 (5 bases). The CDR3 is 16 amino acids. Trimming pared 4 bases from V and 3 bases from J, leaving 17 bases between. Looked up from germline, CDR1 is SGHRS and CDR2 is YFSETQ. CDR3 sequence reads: CASSPVGDGGYNEQFF. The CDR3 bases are TGCGCCAGCAGCCCTGTCGGGGATGGTGGCTACAATGAGCAGTTCTTC.

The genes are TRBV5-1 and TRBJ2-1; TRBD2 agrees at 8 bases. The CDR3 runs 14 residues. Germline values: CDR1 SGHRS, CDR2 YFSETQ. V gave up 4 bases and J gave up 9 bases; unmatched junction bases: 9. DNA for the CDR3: TGCGCCAGCAGCCGGACGGCGGGGGGCAGTGAGCAGTTCTTC. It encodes CASSRTAGGSEQFF.